Listed below are T cell receptor beta chains from one sample, sequenced in a study of T-cell memory formation after mild COVID-19. TCRdb called the 5' RACE reads again in MiXCR, with one record for every CDR3 protein. Of around 510,000 distinct CDR3 sequences listed, roughly a fifth are singletons. The sequencing sample was made of PBMCs or a T cell subset sorted from them (not recorded which). The receptor source for this set is an adult woman who had mild COVID-19 (a few samples of this study predate the infection). Cell type and time point are not known. The CDR3 runs from the conserved cysteine through the conserved F or W. The D gene is left open where the match is weak. Part of the rows lack a size; the others show once, few, many or a class for expanded clones.

J gene: TRBJ2-7; V gene: TRBV7-9; D gene: TRBD1; clone size: few; CDR3 DNA: TGTGCCAGCAGCTCCGGGACAGGGGTTTACTACGAGCAGTACTTC; CDR3 protein: CASSSGTGVYYEQYF
J gene: TRBJ2-7; V gene: TRBV5-1; D gene: .; clone size: few; CDR3 DNA: TGCGCCAGCAGCGTCGGTCCGGTCGGGGGTTCCTACGAGCAGTACTTC; CDR3 protein: CASSVGPVGGSYEQYF
J gene: TRBJ2-1; V gene: TRBV11-3; D gene: TRBD2; clone size: .; CDR3 DNA: TGTGCCAGCAGCTTAGACCAGGGACTAGCGGGAGAAAGGTACAATGAGCAGTTCTTC; CDR3 protein: CASSLDQGLAGERYNEQFF
J gene: TRBJ2-1; V gene: TRBV30; D gene: .; clone size: .; CDR3 DNA: TGTGCCTGGACTATCAATTCGGGGGAGCAGTTCTTC; CDR3 protein: CAWTINSGEQFF
J gene: TRBJ2-3; V gene: TRBV11-1; D gene: .; clone size: once; CDR3 DNA: TGTGCCAGCAGCCCCAAACAGGGTTGGACGACAGATACGCAGTATTTT; CDR3 protein: CASSPKQGWTTDTQYF
J gene: TRBJ1-6; V gene: TRBV9; D gene: .; clone size: few; CDR3 DNA: TGTGCCAGCAGCGCCTCCGGCCCGGGATCACCCCTCCACTTT; CDR3 protein: CASSASGPGSPLHF
J gene: TRBJ2-7; V gene: TRBV29-1; D gene: TRBD2; clone size: .; CDR3 DNA: TGCAGCGGGATAAGCGGGGGAGGTGTCGAGCAGTACTTC; CDR3 protein: CSGISGGGVEQYF
J gene: TRBJ2-3; V gene: TRBV18; D gene: TRBD1; clone size: .; CDR3 DNA: TGTGCCAGCTCACTAGACAGGGTGAGCACAAATACGCAGTATTTT; CDR3 protein: CASSLDRVSTNTQYF
J gene: TRBJ2-1; V gene: TRBV12-3/TRBV12-4; D gene: TRBD2; clone size: many; CDR3 DNA: TGTGCCAGCAGCGGAGGACTAGCGCGATCAAACTTC; CDR3 protein: CASSGGLARSNF
J gene: TRBJ1-3; V gene: TRBV3-1; D gene: .; clone size: .; CDR3 DNA: TGTGCCAGCAGACAAAGCTCTGGAAACACCATATATTTT; CDR3 protein: CASRQSSGNTIYF
J gene: TRBJ2-1; V gene: TRBV24-1; D gene: TRBD1; clone size: few; CDR3 DNA: TGTGCCACCAGTGACCAGGACAGGGGCGATCTCAATGAGCAGTTCTTC; CDR3 protein: CATSDQDRGDLNEQFF
J gene: TRBJ2-7; V gene: TRBV20-1; D gene: TRBD1; clone size: many; CDR3 DNA: TGCAGTGCCCGCTCCCGGGACAGGGCGTCCTACGAGCAGTACTTC; CDR3 protein: CSARSRDRASYEQYF
J gene: TRBJ2-3; V gene: TRBV7-8; D gene: .; clone size: many; CDR3 DNA: TGTGCCAGCAGCTTAGTTGTCTTTCTCGGGAGCCAGACAGATACGCAGTATTTT; CDR3 protein: CASSLVVFLGSQTDTQYF
J gene: TRBJ2-1; V gene: TRBV5-1; D gene: TRBD2; clone size: many; CDR3 DNA: TGCGCCAGCAGCACGGGACTAGCTGAAGACAATGAGCAGTTCTTC; CDR3 protein: CASSTGLAEDNEQFF
J gene: TRBJ2-5; V gene: TRBV29-1; D gene: .; clone size: few; CDR3 DNA: TGCAGCGTTTCCCCCGGGACGGAAGAGACCCAGTACTTC; CDR3 protein: CSVSPGTEETQYF
J gene: TRBJ2-7; V gene: TRBV28; D gene: TRBD2; clone size: many; CDR3 DNA: TGTGCCAGCAGTACATTTAGCGGGAGAACCCTGGCCGAGCAGTACTTC; CDR3 protein: CASSTFSGRTLAEQYF
J gene: TRBJ2-5; V gene: TRBV5-1; D gene: .; clone size: few; CDR3 DNA: TGCGCCAGCAGCTTGGGGGGGAGTAGCGAGACCCAGTACTTC; CDR3 protein: CASSLGGSSETQYF
J gene: TRBJ2-1; V gene: TRBV18; D gene: TRBD2; clone size: .; CDR3 DNA: TGTGCCAGCTCCGAGACTAGCGGAATACCCTACAATGAGCAGTTCTTC; CDR3 protein: CASSETSGIPYNEQFF
J gene: TRBJ2-1; V gene: TRBV7-6; D gene: TRBD1; clone size: .; CDR3 DNA: TGTGCCAGCAGCCTCATCCGGGACAGGGTCGATGAGCAGTTCTTC; CDR3 protein: CASSLIRDRVDEQFF
J gene: TRBJ2-5; V gene: TRBV5-6; D gene: TRBD2; clone size: .; CDR3 DNA: TGTGCCAGCAGCTTCGGGGGGGCCGTGGAGACCCAGTACTTC; CDR3 protein: CASSFGGAVETQYF
J gene: TRBJ2-5; V gene: TRBV24-1; D gene: .; clone size: .; CDR3 DNA: TGTGCCACCAGAGACAGTAAAGAGACCCAGTACTTC; CDR3 protein: CATRDSKETQYF
J gene: TRBJ1-6; V gene: TRBV15; D gene: .; clone size: .; CDR3 DNA: TGTGCCACCAGCAGAGACCTTCGGGACCTCTCAAGCTCCTATAATTCACCCCTCCACTTT; CDR3 protein: CATSRDLRDLSSSYNSPLHF
J gene: TRBJ1-4; V gene: TRBV5-1; D gene: .; clone size: .; CDR3 DNA: TGCGCCAGCAGCTCTCCAGCGGGGGCTAATGAAAAACTGTTTTTT; CDR3 protein: CASSSPAGANEKLFF
J gene: TRBJ2-4; V gene: TRBV20-1; D gene: .; clone size: .; CDR3 DNA: TGCAGTGCTAGAGATCAGCCGTTAGCCAAAAACATTCAGTACTTC; CDR3 protein: CSARDQPLAKNIQYF
J gene: TRBJ1-5; V gene: TRBV28; D gene: .; clone size: once; CDR3 DNA: TGTGCCAGCAGTTTCCGAGCACCCAGGGACAATCAGCCCCAGCATTTT; CDR3 protein: CASSFRAPRDNQPQHF
J gene: TRBJ1-2; V gene: TRBV15; D gene: TRBD1; clone size: .; CDR3 DNA: TGTGCCACCAGCAGAGATCGGCCCCTAAAACAGGGGACCTATGGCTACACCTTC; CDR3 protein: CATSRDRPLKQGTYGYTF
J gene: TRBJ2-5; V gene: TRBV5-1; D gene: .; clone size: .; CDR3 DNA: TGCGCCAGCAGCTCTGTAGGTGGGCAAGAGACCCAGTACTTC; CDR3 protein: CASSSVGGQETQYF
J gene: TRBJ1-2; V gene: TRBV4-3; D gene: TRBD1; clone size: many; CDR3 DNA: TGCGCCAGCAGCCACTCCTCAGGACAGGGCGGAATAGAGCACACCTTC; CDR3 protein: CASSHSSGQGGIEHTF
J gene: TRBJ2-1; V gene: TRBV6-2/TRBV6-3; D gene: .; clone size: .; CDR3 DNA: TGTGCCAGCAGTTACTCGATGGTCTCCAATGAGCAGTTCTTC; CDR3 protein: CASSYSMVSNEQFF
J gene: TRBJ2-3; V gene: TRBV11-2; D gene: TRBD2; clone size: few; CDR3 DNA: TGTGCCAGCAGCTCCCAGCGGGAGCTTACAGATACGCAGTATTTT; CDR3 protein: CASSSQRELTDTQYF
J gene: TRBJ2-7; V gene: TRBV12-3/TRBV12-4; D gene: TRBD1; clone size: .; CDR3 DNA: TGTGCCAGCAGAGTACAGGGGGCCTACGAGCAGTACTTC; CDR3 protein: CASRVQGAYEQYF
J gene: TRBJ2-5; V gene: TRBV4-3; D gene: .; clone size: .; CDR3 DNA: TGCGCCAGCAGCCGGGCCGCTTCTGCACGAGAGACCCAGTACTTC; CDR3 protein: CASSRAASARETQYF
J gene: TRBJ2-7; V gene: TRBV20-1; D gene: TRBD1; clone size: many; CDR3 DNA: TGCAGTACCGGGACAGGGGTCGGTAGGGAGCAGTACTTC; CDR3 protein: CSTGTGVGREQYF
J gene: TRBJ1-1; V gene: TRBV6-2/TRBV6-3; D gene: .; clone size: .; CDR3 DNA: TGTGCCAGCAGACCACCGACCCGACAAACTGAAGCTTTCTTT; CDR3 protein: CASRPPTRQTEAFF
J gene: TRBJ1-6; V gene: TRBV18; D gene: TRBD1; clone size: few; CDR3 DNA: TGTGCCAGCTCACCACAGGTCACAGGGGGCTCTTCACCCCTCCACTTT; CDR3 protein: CASSPQVTGGSSPLHF
J gene: TRBJ1-2; V gene: TRBV7-9; D gene: TRBD1; clone size: few; CDR3 DNA: TGTGCCAGCAGCGCGACAGGGGGCAGTTATGGCTACACCTTC; CDR3 protein: CASSATGGSYGYTF
J gene: TRBJ2-2; V gene: TRBV7-2; D gene: .; clone size: .; CDR3 DNA: TGTGCCAGCAGCTTAGGGGGGACGTCCACCGGGGAGCTGTTTTTT; CDR3 protein: CASSLGGTSTGELFF
J gene: TRBJ2-7; V gene: TRBV27; D gene: .; clone size: once; CDR3 DNA: TGTGCCAGCAGTTTATCCCATCAGGGTCCCTACGAGCAGTACTTC; CDR3 protein: CASSLSHQGPYEQYF
J gene: TRBJ1-5; V gene: TRBV6-2/TRBV6-3; D gene: .; clone size: few; CDR3 DNA: TGTGCCAGCAGTCTCACTCTGGGGCCCCAGCATTTT; CDR3 protein: CASSLTLGPQHF
J gene: TRBJ1-2; V gene: TRBV7-2; D gene: .; clone size: .; CDR3 DNA: TGTGCCAGCAGCCGATATATGGAAGACTATGGCTACACCTTC; CDR3 protein: CASSRYMEDYGYTF
J gene: TRBJ2-7; V gene: TRBV4-3; D gene: .; clone size: .; CDR3 DNA: TGCGCCAGCAGCCAAGACCCAGACTACGAGCAGTACTTC; CDR3 protein: CASSQDPDYEQYF
J gene: TRBJ2-7; V gene: TRBV20-1; D gene: TRBD2; clone size: .; CDR3 DNA: TGCAGTGCTACCCCGGGACTAGTGATAGAGCAGTACTTC; CDR3 protein: CSATPGLVIEQYF
J gene: TRBJ2-1; V gene: TRBV7-3; D gene: .; clone size: .; CDR3 DNA: TGTGCCAGCAGCATGAGAGCTGTCCCCTCCTACAATGAGCAGTTCTTC; CDR3 protein: CASSMRAVPSYNEQFF
J gene: TRBJ2-1; V gene: TRBV6-2/TRBV6-3; D gene: TRBD2; clone size: .; CDR3 DNA: TGTGCCAGCAGTTACTCGGGCGGGAGGGCCGCCAATGAGCAGTTCTTC; CDR3 protein: CASSYSGGRAANEQFF
J gene: TRBJ1-3; V gene: TRBV7-2; D gene: TRBD1; clone size: .; CDR3 DNA: TGTGCCAGCAGCTTCCGGACAGGTTCGGGAAACACCATATATTTT; CDR3 protein: CASSFRTGSGNTIYF